A selection of T cell receptor beta chains follows, all from one sample in a study of radiation and T cells in renal cell carcinoma. Sequencing was performed with immunoSEQ multiplex PCR; in TCRdb, only in-frame clones are kept and a portion is missing. The data contain 100,000 to 150,000 clones, around 85% of them singletons. Sequences were derived from blood, sampled from a patient whose treatment included radiotherapy and nephrectomy. These receptor sequences come from a middle-aged man with renal cell carcinoma. Each CDR3 is given with its conserved first and last residue. Where a row states a size, it is once, few, many or the class of an expanded clone; other rows omit it.

CASSVDGTGELFF | TRBJ2-2 | TRBV9 | -
CASSFTGGTEAFF | TRBJ1-1 | TRBV7-9 | few
CASSPPGGGSGNTIYF | TRBJ1-3 | TRBV18 | -
CASSEISGAPPLHF | TRBJ1-6 | TRBV2 | few
CASSYSRTSGNNEQFF | TRBJ2-1 | TRBV6-5 | -
CASSPGGNQETQYF | TRBJ2-5 | TRBV11-3 | -
CASSFRGAENIQYF | TRBJ2-4 | TRBV5-4 | -
CASSGTTGGNTIYF | TRBJ1-3 | TRBV6-1 | -
CASSIIHQGYEQYF | TRBJ2-7 | TRBV19 | once
CASSQWTGTSGTDTQYF | TRBJ2-3 | TRBV13 | -
CASSEASDFYEQYF | TRBJ2-7 | TRBV27 | -
CASGPTGGFYEQYF | TRBJ2-7 | TRBV6-1 | -
CASSQDRFANTIYF | TRBJ1-3 | TRBV27 | -
CASSLVADSYNEQFF | TRBJ2-1 | TRBV5-1 | -
CASRRSGSSYNEQFF | TRBJ2-1 | TRBV10-2 | -
CASRPGGAGYEQYF | TRBJ2-7 | TRBV5-1 | -
CASSPILGASEAFF | TRBJ1-1 | TRBV5-1 | -
CASSAKTFAGANVLTF | TRBJ2-6 | TRBV7-9 | -
CSVELAAGGYNEQFF | TRBJ2-1 | TRBV29-1 | -
CASSPDRGNTEAFF | TRBJ1-1 | TRBV6-6 | few
CASIQFQGLAGEQYF | TRBJ2-7 | TRBV2 | few
CASSRGSGYEQYF | TRBJ2-7 | TRBV7-2 | -
CASSATEQGDLSGYTF | TRBJ1-2 | TRBV2 | -
CASSLAVRNTDTQYF | TRBJ2-3 | TRBV7-9 | -
CASSARGKNYEQYF | TRBJ2-7 | TRBV5-1 | -
CASSTYRGLVYGYTF | TRBJ1-2 | TRBV28 | -
CASSVGDRGIMNTEAFF | TRBJ1-1 | TRBV5-1 | once
CASSLAGGTGELFF | TRBJ2-2 | TRBV7-6 | -
CASSPGGDVEMNTEAFF | TRBJ1-1 | TRBV18 | few
CASSSAEVNQPQHF | TRBJ1-5 | TRBV30 | few